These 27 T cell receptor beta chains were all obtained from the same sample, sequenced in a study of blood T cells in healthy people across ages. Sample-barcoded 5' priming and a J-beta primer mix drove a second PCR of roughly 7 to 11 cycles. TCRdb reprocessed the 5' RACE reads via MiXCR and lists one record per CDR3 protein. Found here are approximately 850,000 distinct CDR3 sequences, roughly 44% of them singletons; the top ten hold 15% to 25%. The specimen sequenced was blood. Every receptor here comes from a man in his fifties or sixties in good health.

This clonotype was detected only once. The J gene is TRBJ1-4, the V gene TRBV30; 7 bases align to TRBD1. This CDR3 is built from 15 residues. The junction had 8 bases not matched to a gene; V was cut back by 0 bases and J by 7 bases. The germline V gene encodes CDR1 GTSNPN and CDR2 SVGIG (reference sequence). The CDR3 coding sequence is TGTGCCTGGAGTGTTGGAGGGGGCGCGGGTGAAAAACTGTTTTTT. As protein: CAWSVGGGAGEKLFF.

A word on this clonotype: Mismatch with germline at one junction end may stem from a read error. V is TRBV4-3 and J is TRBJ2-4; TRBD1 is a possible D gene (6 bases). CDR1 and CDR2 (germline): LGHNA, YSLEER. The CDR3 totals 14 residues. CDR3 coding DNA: TGCGCCAGCAGCCAGCGGACAGCCAGAAACATTCAGTACTTC. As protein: CASSQRTARNIQYF.

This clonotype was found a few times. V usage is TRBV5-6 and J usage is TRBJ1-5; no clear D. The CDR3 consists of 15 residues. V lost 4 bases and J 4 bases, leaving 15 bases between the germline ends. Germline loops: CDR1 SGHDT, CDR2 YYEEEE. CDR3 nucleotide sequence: TGTGCCAGCAGCGGGCGGGGTACAAGTAATCAGCCCCAGCATTTT. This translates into CASSGRGTSNQPQHF.

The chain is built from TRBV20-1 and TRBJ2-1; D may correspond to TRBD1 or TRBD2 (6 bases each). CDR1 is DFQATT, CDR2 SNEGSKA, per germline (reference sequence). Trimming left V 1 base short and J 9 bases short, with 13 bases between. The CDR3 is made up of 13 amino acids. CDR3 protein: CSARGEGEVEQFF. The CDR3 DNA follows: TGCAGTGCTAGAGGCGAGGGGGAGGTTGAGCAGTTCTTC.

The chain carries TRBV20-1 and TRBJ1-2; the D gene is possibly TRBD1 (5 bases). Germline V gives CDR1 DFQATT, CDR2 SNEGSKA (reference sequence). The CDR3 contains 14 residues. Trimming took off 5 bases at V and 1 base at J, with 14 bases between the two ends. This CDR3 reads CSASGVGVNYGYTF. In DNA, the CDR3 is TGCAGTGCTTCCGGAGTGGGGGTTAACTATGGCTACACCTTC.

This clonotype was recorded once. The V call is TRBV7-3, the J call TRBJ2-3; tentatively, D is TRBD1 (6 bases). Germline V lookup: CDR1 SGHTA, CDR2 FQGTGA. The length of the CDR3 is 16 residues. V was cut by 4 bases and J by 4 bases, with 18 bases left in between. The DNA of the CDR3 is TGTGCCAGCAGCTGGGGGTCAGGGGCGTCCGCAGATACGCAGTATTTT. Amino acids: CASSWGSGASADTQYF.

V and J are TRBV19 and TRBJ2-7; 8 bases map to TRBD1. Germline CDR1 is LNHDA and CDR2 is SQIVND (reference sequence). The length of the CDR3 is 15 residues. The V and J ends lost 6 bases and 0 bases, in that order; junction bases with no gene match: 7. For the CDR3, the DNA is TGTGCCAGTAGAGACGGACAGGGCGGCTCCTACGAGCAGTACTTC. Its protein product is CASRDGQGGSYEQYF.

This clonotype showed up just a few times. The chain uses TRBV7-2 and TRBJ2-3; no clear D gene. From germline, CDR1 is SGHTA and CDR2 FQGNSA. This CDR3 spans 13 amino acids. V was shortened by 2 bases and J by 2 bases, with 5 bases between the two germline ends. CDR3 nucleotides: TGTGCCAGCAGCTTAAAGTACACAGATACGCAGTATTTT. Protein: CASSLKYTDTQYF.

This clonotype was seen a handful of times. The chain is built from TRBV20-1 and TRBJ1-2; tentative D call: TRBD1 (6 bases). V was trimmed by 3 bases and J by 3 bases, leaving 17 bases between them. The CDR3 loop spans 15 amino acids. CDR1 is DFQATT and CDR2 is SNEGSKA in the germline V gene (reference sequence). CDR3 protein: CSARGVMGGDYGYTF. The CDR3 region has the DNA TGCAGTGCTAGGGGCGTTATGGGGGGCGACTATGGCTACACCTTC.

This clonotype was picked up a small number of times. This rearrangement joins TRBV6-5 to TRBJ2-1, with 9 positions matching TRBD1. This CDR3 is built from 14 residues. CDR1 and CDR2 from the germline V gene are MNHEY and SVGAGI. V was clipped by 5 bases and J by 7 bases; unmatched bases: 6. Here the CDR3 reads CASSQTGTGNEQFF. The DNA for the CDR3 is TGTGCCAGCAGTCAGACCGGGACAGGGAATGAGCAGTTCTTC.

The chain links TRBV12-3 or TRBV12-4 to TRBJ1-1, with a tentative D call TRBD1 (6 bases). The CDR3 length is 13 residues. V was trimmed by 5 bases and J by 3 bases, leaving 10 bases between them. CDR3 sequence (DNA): TGTGCCAGCAGTCACAGGGTAGACACTGAAGCTTTCTTT. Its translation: CASSHRVDTEAFF.

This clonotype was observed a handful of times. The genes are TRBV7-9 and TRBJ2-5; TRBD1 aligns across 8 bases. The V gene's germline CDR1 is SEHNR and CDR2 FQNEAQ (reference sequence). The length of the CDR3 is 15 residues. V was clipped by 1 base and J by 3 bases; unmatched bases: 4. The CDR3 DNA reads TGTGCCAGCAGCTTAGGACAGGGGCCTAAAGAGACCCAGTACTTC. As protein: CASSLGQGPKETQYF.

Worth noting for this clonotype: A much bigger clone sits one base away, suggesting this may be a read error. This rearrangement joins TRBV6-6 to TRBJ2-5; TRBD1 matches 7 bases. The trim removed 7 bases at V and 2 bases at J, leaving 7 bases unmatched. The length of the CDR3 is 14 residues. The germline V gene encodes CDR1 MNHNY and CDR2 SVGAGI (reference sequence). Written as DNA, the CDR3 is TGTGCCAGCATCCCAGGGACAGTACAAGAGACCCAGTACTTC. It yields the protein CASIPGTVQETQYF.

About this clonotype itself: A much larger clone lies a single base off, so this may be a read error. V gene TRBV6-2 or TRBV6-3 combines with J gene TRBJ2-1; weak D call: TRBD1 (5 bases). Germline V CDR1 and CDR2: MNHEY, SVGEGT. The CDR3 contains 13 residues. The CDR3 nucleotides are TGTTCCAGCAGTCAACAGGTATACAATGAGCAGTTCTTC. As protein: CSSSQQVYNEQFF.

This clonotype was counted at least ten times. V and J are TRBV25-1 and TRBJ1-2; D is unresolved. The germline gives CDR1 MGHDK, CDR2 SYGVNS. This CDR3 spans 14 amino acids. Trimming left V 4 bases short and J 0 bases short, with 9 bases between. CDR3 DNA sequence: TGTGCCAGCAGTGCCAGCCGGGCTAACTATGGCTACACCTTC. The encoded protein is CASSASRANYGYTF.

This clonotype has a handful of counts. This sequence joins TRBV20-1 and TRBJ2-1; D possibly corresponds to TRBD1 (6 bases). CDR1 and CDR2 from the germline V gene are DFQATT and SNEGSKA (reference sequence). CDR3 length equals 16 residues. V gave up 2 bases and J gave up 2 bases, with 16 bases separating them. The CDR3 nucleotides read TGCAGTGCTAGATCCCGCGACAGGATGGCCTACAATGAGCAGTTCTTC. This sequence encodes CSARSRDRMAYNEQFF.

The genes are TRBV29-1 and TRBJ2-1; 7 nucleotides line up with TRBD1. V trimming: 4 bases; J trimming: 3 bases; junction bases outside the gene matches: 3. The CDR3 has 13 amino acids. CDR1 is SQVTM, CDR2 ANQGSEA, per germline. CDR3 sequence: CSVAGGHYNEQFF. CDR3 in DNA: TGCAGCGTTGCAGGGGGACACTACAATGAGCAGTTCTTC.

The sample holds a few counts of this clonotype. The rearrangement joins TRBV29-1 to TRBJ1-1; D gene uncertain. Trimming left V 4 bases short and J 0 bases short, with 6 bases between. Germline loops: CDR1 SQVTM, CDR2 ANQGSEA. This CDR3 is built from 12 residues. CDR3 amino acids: CSVVGMNTEAFF. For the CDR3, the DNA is TGCAGCGTTGTTGGGATGAACACTGAAGCTTTCTTT.

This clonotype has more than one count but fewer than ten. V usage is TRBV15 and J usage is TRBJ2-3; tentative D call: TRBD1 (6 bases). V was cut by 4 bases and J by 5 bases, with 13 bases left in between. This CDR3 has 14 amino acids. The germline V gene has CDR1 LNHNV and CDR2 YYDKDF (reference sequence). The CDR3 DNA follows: TGTGCCACCAGCATCGACATAGGGGGAGATACGCAGTATTTT. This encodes CATSIDIGGDTQYF.

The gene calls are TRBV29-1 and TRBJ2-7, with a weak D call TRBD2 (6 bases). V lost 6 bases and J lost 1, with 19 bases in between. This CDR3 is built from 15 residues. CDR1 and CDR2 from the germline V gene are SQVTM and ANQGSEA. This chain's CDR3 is CSVLYRTTASYEQYF. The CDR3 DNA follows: TGCAGCGTGCTATACAGGACTACCGCATCCTACGAGCAGTACTTC.

CDR3 in amino acids: CASSVTGIGYTF. The CDR3 coding sequence is TGTGCCAGCAGCGTAACAGGGATCGGCTACACCTTC. V gene TRBV11-3 combines with J gene TRBJ1-2; D perhaps matches TRBD1 (6 bases). Germline loops: CDR1 SGHNT, CDR2 YENEEA. The CDR3 totals 12 residues. V lost 5 bases to trimming and J lost 8 bases, with 12 bases between them.

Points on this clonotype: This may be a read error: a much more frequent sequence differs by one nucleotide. CDR3 sequence (DNA): TGTGCCAGCAGCTTAGTCTACGGGACAGGGATAAACTATAGCTACACCTTC. It yields the protein CASSLVYGTGINYSYTF. The chain has TRBV7-2 and TRBJ1-2, with TRBD1 identical over 9 bases. Germline CDR1 is SGHTA and CDR2 is FQGNSA. The length of the CDR3 is 17 residues.

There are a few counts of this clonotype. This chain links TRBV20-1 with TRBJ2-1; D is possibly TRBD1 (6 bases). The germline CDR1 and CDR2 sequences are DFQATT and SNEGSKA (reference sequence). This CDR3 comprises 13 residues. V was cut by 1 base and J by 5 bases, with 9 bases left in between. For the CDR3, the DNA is TGCAGTGCTAGAGGCAGGGGAAACAATGAGCAGTTCTTC. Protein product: CSARGRGNNEQFF.

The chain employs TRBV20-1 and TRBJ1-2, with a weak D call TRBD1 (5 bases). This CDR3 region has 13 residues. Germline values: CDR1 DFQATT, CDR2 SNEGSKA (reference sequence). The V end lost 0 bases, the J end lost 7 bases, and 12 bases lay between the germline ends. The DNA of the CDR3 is TGCAGTGCTAGAGACAGGGTCATCGGTGGCTACACCTTC. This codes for CSARDRVIGGYTF.

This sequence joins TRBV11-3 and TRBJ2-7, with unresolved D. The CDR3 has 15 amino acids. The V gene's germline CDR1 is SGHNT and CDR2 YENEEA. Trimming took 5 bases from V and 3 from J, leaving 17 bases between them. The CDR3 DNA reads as TGTGCCAGCAGCGACGTTCTAGGCACCAACTACGAGCAGTACTTC. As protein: CASSDVLGTNYEQYF.

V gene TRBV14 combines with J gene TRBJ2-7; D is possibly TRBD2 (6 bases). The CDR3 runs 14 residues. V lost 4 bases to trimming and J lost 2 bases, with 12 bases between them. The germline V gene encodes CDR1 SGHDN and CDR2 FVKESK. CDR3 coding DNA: TGTGCCAGCAGCCCGGGGGAACGCACCTACGAGCAGTACTTC. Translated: CASSPGERTYEQYF.

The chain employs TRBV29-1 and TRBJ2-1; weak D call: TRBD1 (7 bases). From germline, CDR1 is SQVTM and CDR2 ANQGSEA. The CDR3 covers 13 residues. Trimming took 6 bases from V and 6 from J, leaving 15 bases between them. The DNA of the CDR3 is TGCAGCGTGGAGGGGCAGGGGGGCAATGAGCAGTTCTTC. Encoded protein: CSVEGQGGNEQFF.